This TCR beta chain was recovered during a study of regulatory T cells in long-lasting Graves disease (dated by TCRdb to the early 2020s). Study-wide context: Antithyroid drugs had been taken for less than 3 months by newly diagnosed Graves' disease patients. Peripheral blood TCR sequencing and RNA sequencing compared persistent Graves' disease patients with newly diagnosed Graves' disease patients. The study took place in China and was registered as a clinical trial. A total of about 33 samples underwent TCR sequencing, from about 13 patients with persistent Graves' disease and 20 patients with newly diagnosed Graves' disease.

The time point label of this sample denotes: newly diagnosed GD, antithyroid drugs for less than 3 months. For both TCR sequencing and RNA sequencing, RNA was extracted from PBMCs using TRIzol. The diagnosis of Graves' disease was made according to American Thyroid Association guidelines. The patients came from an endocrinology department in Xi'an, China. From each patient, about 9 milliliters of peripheral blood was collected into an EDTA anticoagulant tube. Ficoll Paque Plus density gradient separation was used to isolate PBMCs, and no further T cell sorting was done. An Agilent 2100 Bioanalyzer and agarose gel were used to check RNA quality, while a NanoDrop 2000 measured RNA concentration. In this sample, this clonotype turned up many times. The antigen it recognizes is unknown. No base qualities exist here, and no much larger clone lies one base off it. The library was obtained by multiplex PCR. Data came from an Illumina HiSeq 4000. TCR beta libraries were built with iRepertoire HTBI primers and Arm-PCR amplification of CDR3 regions. Gel purification was performed on PCR products prior to sequencing. The authors processed their data as follows. A total of roughly 65 TRBV and 14 TRBJ segments were identified across samples and were used for gene usage analysis of CDR3 amino acid clonotypes. COPE and FqMerger were used to merge the filtered high-quality paired reads into contigs. BLAST was used to align contigs to IMGT TRBV, TRBD and TRBJ reference genes, and CDR3 was defined according to IMGT. Highly expanded clones were defined as clonotypes with a frequency above 0.1%. Shannon entropy served as the measure of repertoire diversity, while the Gini coefficient captured V-J evenness. A clonotype was considered public if more than one individual shared it. The public reads were reprocessed in TCRdb via fastp at Q25 and MiXCR, keeping in-frame beta chains. Here each entry gathers all rows of one CDR3 protein and keeps the most common genes and DNA. TCRdb's processing, not the authors' own work, is the source of the V and J calls. The sample profile shows approximately 400,000 distinct CDR3 sequences; roughly a sixth of them were found once. The ten largest clones capture 22% of the sample.

The study at large found these results: Persistent Graves' disease patients showed lower TCR Shannon entropy and fewer highly expanded clones than newly diagnosed patients, suggesting clonal expansion. Because the primary lesion, thyroid tissue, could not be accessed, the study looked at peripheral blood alone. Sequencing and analysis were restricted to the TCR beta chain. More public clonotypes were shared among persistent patients (under 3,000) than among newly diagnosed patients (roughly 1,000). Persistent disease showed preferential use of TRBV28, TRBJ1-2 and TRBJ2-5, whereas newly diagnosed disease favored TRBV20-1 and TRBJ2-1. The authors noted that the small sample size was a limitation that may lower accuracy.

The CDR3, from cysteine to phenylalanine, totals 15 residues. Just CDR3 DNA is preserved here, 45 bases in frame from base 1. The germline V gene supplies CDR1 MDHEN and CDR2 SYDVKM. V is trimmed back by 8 bases and J by 4 bases, and the junction contains 13 bases that no gene match accounts for. This clonotype was sampled from a female donor with Graves disease. The chain links TRBV28 with TRBJ2-7, and 8 junction bases match TRBD1. The sequencing here drew on peripheral blood mononuclear cells (PBMCs), taken at new diagnosis, from a patient treated with antithyroid drugs. The CDR3 is CASQTGGTAIYEQYF. The nucleotide sequence reads as follows: TGTGCCAGCCAAACAGGGGGGACAGCGATTTACGAGCAGTACTTC.